The subject of this entry is one TCR beta chain. CDR3 size: 16 residues. Germline CDR1 reads KGHSH; CDR2 reads LQKENI. J lost 2 bases, V lost 2 bases, and 8 bases had no gene match. TCRdb's copy holds only in-frame clones and misses some; the assay was immunoSEQ multiplex PCR. In the table there are about 280,000 clones, 87% of which are singletons. The source of the sample is a study of Ad26.COV2.S vaccination and SARS-CoV-2 variants. Treatment noted: roughly 19 received Ad26.COV2.S at low or high dose, single or two shots; several received placebo; per-sample allocation not given. On day 63 after the first injection, vaccine and placebo recipients gave samples.

The TCR originated in a person aged 18-60 years who received the Ad26.COV2.S COVID-19 vaccine or a placebo. This chain connects TRBV18 to TRBJ1-1; 7 nucleotides line up with TRBD1. Sequenced material: peripheral blood, taken in a trial of Ad26.COV2.S vaccine versus placebo. The chain's CDR3 is CASSPAAGTVNTEAFF. The CDR3 nucleotides are TGTGCCAGCTCACCAGCTGCCGGGACAGTCAACACTGAAGCTTTCTTT.